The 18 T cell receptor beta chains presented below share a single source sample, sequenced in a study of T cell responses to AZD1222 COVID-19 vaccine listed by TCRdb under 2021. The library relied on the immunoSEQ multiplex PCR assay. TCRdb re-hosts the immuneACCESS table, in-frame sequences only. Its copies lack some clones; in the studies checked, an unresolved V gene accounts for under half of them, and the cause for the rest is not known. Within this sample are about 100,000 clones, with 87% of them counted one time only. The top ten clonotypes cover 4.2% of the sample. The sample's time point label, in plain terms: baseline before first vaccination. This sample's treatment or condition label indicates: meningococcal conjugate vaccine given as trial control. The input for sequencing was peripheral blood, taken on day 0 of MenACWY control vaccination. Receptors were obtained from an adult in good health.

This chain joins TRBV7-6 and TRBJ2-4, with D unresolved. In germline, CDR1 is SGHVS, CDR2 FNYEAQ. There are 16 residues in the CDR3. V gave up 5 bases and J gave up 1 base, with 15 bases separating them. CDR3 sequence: CASSPDSPSAKNIQYF. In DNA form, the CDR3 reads TGTGCCAGCAGCCCTGACTCGCCATCCGCCAAAAACATTCAGTACTTC.

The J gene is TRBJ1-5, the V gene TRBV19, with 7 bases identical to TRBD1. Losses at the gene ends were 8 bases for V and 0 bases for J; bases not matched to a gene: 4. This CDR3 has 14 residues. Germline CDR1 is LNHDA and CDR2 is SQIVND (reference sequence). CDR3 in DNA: TGTGCCAGTTCAGGGGGGGATAGCAATCAGCCCCAGCATTTT. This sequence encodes CASSGGDSNQPQHF.

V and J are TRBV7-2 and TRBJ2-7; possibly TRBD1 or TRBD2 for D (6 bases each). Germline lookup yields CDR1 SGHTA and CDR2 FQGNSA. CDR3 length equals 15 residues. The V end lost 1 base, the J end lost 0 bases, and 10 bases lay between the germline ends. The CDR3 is CASSLGGGHSYEQYF. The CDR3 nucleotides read TGTGCCAGCAGCTTAGGAGGGGGGCACTCCTACGAGCAGTACTTC.

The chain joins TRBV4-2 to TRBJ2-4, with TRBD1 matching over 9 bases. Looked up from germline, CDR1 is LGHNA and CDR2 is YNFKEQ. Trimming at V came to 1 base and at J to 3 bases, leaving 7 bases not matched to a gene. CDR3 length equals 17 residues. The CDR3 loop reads CASSQVWAGQGKNIQYF. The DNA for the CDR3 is TGTGCCAGCAGCCAAGTGTGGGCGGGACAGGGCAAAAACATTCAGTACTTC.

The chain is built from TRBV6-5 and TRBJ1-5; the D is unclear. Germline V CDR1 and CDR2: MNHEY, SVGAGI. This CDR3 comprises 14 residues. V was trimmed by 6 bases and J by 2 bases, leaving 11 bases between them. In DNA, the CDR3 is TGTGCCAGCAGCTCTACTGGGGGCAATCAGCCCCAGCATTTT. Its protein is CASSSTGGNQPQHF.

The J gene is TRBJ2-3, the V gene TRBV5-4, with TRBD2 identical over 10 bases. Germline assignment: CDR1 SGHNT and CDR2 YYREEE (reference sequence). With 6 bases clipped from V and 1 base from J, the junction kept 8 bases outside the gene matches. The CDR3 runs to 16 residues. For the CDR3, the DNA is TGTGCCAGCACCCTCCCCGGGACTAGCGGCACAGATACGCAGTATTTT. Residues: CASTLPGTSGTDTQYF.

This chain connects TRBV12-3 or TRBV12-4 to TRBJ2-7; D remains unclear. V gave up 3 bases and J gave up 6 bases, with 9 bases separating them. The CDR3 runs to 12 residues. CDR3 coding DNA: TGTGCCAGCAGTTTTTGGCCGAGCGAGCAGTACTTC. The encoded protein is CASSFWPSEQYF.

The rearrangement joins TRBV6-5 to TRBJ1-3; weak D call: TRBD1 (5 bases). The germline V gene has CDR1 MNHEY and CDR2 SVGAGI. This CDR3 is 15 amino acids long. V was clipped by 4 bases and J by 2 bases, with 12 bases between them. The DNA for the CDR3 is TGTGCCAGCAGTTGGGGCAGGGAGCCTGGAAACACCATATATTTT. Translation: CASSWGREPGNTIYF.

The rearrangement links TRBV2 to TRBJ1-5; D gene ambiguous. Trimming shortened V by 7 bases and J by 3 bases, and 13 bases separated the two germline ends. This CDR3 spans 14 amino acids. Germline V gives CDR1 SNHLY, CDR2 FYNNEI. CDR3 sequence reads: CASTPQSFNQPQHF. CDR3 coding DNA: TGTGCCAGCACCCCGCAAAGCTTCAATCAGCCCCAGCATTTT.

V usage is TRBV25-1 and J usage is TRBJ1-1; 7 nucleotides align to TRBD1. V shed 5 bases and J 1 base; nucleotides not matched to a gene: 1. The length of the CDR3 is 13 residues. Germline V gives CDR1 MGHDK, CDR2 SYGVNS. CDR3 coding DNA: TGTGCCAGCAGTAACAGGGGGAACACTGAAGCTTTCTTT. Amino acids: CASSNRGNTEAFF. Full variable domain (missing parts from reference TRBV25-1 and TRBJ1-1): EADIYQTPRYLVIGTGKKITLECSQTMGHDKMYWYQQDPGMELHLIHYSYGVNSTEKGDLSSESTVSRIRTEHFPLTLESARPSHTSQYLCASSNRGNTEAFFGQGTRLTVV.

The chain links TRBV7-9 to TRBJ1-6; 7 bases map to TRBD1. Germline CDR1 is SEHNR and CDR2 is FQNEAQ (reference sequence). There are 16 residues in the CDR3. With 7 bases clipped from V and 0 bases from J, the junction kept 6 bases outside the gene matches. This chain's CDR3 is CASTLTGISYNSPLHF. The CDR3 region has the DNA TGTGCCAGCACCCTGACAGGGATCTCCTATAATTCACCCCTCCACTTT. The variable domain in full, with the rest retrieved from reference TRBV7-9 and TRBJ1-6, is DTGVSQNPRHKITKRGQNVTFRCDPISEHNRLYWYRQTLGQGPEFLTYFQNEAQLEKSRLLSDRFSAERPKGSFSTLEIQRTEQGDSAMYLCASTLTGISYNSPLHFGNGTRLTVT.

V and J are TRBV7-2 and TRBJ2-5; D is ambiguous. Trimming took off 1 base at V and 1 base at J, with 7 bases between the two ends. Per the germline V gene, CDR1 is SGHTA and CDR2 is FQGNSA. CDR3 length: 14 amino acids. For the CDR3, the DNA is TGTGCCAGCAGCTTAGGTCTACTCCAAGAGACCCAGTACTTC. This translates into CASSLGLLQETQYF.

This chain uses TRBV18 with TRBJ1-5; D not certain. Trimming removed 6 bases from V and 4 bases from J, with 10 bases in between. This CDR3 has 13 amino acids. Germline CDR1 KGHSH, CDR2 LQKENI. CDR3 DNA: TGTGCCAGCTCCCCAGGAAGGAATCAGCCCCAGCATTTT. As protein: CASSPGRNQPQHF.

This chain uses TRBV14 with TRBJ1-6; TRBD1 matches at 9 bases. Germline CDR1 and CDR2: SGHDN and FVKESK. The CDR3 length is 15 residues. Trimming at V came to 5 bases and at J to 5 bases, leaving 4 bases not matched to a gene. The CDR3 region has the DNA TGTGCCAGCAGCTCGAGGACAGGGGATAATTCACCCCTCCACTTT. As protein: CASSSRTGDNSPLHF.

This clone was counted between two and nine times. The CDR3 region is CASSFRTGNYGYTF. The CDR3, as DNA: TGTGCCAGCAGTTTCAGGACAGGGAACTATGGCTACACCTTC. The chain joins TRBV27 to TRBJ1-2; 8 positions agree with TRBD1. The V gene end was trimmed by 3 bases and the J gene end by 2 bases; junction bases not matched to a gene: 2. Germline V gene data show CDR1 as MNHEY and CDR2 as SMNVEV (reference sequence). There are 14 residues in the CDR3.

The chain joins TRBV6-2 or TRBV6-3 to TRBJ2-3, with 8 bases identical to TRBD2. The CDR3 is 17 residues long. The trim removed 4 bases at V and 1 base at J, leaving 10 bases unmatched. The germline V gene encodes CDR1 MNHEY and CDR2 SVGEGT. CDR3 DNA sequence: TGTGCCAGCAGTTCCCCCGCGGCGGGGGGACGCACAGATACGCAGTATTTT. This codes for CASSSPAAGGRTDTQYF.

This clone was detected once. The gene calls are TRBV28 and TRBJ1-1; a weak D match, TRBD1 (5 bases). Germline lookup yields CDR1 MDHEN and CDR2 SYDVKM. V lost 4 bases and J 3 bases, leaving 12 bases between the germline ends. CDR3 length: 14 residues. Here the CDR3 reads CASSSGAWDTEAFF. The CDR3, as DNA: TGTGCCAGCAGTTCTGGGGCTTGGGACACTGAAGCTTTCTTT.

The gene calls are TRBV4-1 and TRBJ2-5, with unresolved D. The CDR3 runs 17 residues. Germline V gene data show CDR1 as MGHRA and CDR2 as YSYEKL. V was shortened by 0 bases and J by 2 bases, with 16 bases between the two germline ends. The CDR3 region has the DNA TGCGCCAGCAGCCAAGAATATGTGGGCGGCTTTCAAGAGACCCAGTACTTC. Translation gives CASSQEYVGGFQETQYF.